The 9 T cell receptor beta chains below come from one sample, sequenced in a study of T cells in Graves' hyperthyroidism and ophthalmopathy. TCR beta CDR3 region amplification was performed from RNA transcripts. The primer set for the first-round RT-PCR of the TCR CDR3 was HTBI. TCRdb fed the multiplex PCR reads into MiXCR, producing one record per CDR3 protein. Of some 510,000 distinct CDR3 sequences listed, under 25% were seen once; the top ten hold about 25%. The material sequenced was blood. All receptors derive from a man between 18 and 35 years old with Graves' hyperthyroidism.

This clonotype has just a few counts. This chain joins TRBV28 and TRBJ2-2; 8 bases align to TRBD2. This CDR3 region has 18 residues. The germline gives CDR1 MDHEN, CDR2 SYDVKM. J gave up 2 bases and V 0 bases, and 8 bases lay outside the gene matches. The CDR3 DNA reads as TGTGCCAGCAGTTTATGGGCGCGGCGGGGGGATAACACCGGGGAGCTGTTTTTT. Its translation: CASSLWARRGDNTGELFF.

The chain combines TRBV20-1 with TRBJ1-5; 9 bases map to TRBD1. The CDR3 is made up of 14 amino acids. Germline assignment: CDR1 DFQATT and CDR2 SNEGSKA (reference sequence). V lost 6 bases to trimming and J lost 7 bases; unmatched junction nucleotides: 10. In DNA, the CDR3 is TGCAGTGCCCCCAAACAGGGGGCGGGCCAGCCCCAGCATTTT. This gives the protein CSAPKQGAGQPQHF.

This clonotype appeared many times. CDR3 DNA sequence: TGTGCCAGCAGTCCAGACGGAGTAGGCTACGAGCAGTACTTC. Protein sequence: CASSPDGVGYEQYF. This chain joins TRBV12-3 or TRBV12-4 and TRBJ2-7; no reliable D call. Between the trimmed V and J ends, which lost 5 bases and 3 bases, there was a span of 14 bases. The CDR3 is 14 amino acids.

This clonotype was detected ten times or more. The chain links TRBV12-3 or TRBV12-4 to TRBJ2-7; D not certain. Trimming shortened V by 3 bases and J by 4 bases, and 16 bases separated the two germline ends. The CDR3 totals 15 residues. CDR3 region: CASSFGRTGDYEQYF. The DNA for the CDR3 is TGTGCCAGCAGTTTTGGCCGAACGGGCGATTACGAGCAGTACTTC.

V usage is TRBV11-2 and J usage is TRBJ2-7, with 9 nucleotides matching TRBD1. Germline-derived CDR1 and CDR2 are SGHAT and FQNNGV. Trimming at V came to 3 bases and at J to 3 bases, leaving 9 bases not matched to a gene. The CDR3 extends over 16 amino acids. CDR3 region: CASSFFPGQGVYEQYF. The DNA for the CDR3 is TGTGCCAGCAGCTTTTTCCCGGGACAGGGCGTCTACGAGCAGTACTTC.

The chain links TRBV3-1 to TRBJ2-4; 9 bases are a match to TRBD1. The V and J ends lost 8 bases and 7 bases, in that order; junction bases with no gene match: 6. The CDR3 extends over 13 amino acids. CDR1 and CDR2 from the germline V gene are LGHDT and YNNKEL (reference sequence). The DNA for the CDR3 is TGTGCCAGCGGGTACAGGGGGCTGAACATTCAGTACTTC. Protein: CASGYRGLNIQYF.

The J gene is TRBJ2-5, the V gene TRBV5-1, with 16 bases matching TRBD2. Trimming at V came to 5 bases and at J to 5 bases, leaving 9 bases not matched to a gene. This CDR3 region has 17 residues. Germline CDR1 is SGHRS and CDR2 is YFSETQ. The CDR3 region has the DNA TGCGCCAGCAGTCGCGGGACTAGCGGGGGGGTCCGTGAGACCCAGTACTTC. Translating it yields CASSRGTSGGVRETQYF.

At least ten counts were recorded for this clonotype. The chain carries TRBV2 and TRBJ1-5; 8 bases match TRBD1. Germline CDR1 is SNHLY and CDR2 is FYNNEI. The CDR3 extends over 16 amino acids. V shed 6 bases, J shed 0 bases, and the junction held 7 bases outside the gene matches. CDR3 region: CASRELTGDSNQPQHF. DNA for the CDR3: TGTGCCAGCAGGGAGCTGACAGGGGATAGCAATCAGCCCCAGCATTTT.

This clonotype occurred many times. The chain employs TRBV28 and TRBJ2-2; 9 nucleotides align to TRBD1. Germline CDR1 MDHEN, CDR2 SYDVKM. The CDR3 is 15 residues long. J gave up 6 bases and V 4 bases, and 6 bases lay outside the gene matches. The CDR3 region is CASSSTGTGPGELFF. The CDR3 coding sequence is TGTGCCAGCAGTTCTACCGGGACAGGGCCCGGGGAGCTGTTTTTT.